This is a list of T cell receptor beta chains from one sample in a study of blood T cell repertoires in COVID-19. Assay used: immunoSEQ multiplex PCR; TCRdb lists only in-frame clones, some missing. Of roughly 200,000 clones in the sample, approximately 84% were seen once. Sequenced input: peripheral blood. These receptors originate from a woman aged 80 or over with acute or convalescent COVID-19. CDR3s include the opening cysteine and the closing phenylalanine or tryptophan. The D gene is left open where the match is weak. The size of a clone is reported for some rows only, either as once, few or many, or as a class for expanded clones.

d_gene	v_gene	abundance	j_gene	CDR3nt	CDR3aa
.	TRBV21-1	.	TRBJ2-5	TGTGCCAGCAGCGTGATCACCGGGACTAGCGGGGTTTCGGAGACCCAGTACTTC	CASSVITGTSGVSETQYF
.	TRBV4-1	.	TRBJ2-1	TGCGCCAGCAGCCAAGATCAAGAGTATGAGCAGTTCTTC	CASSQDQEYEQFF
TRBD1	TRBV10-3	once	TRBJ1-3	TGTGCCATCAGGCCGACAGGGGGCGGAAACACCATATATTTT	CAIRPTGGGNTIYF
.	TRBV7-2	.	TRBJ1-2	TGTGCCAGCAGCTTAGCACAGGGTGGGGGCTATGGCTACACCTTC	CASSLAQGGGYGYTF
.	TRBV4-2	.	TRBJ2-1	TGTGCCAGCAGCCACGGGGGAGCCGGGCCCATTAACAATGAGCAGTTCTTC	CASSHGGAGPINNEQFF
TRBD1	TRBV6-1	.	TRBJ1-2	TGTGCCAGCAGTGATGGGGACAGCTATGGCTACACCTTC	CASSDGDSYGYTF
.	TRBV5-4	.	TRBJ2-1	TGTGCCAGCAGCTTGGAAGCAGGTGAGCAGTTCTTC	CASSLEAGEQFF
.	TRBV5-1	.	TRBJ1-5	TGCGCCAGCAGCTTGGGGCCCCAGGGTCTTAGCAATCAGCCCCAGCATTTT	CASSLGPQGLSNQPQHF
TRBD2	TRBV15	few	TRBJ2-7	TGTGCCACCAGCGAGGAATTTAGCGGGAGAGGATCTTACGAGCAGTACTTC	CATSEEFSGRGSYEQYF
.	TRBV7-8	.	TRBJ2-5	TGTGCCAGCAGCTTAATGGGTGAAGGGGAAGAGACCCAGTACTTC	CASSLMGEGEETQYF
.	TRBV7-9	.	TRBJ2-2	TGTGCCAGCAGCCTTAATATGTTGGGGAGCCTGTTTTTT	CASSLNMLGSLFF
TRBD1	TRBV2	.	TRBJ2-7	TGTGCCAGCAGCGCGGACAGGGGGATAAACTACGAGCAGTACTTC	CASSADRGINYEQYF
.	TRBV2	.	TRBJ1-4	TGTGCCAGCAGCCTATTACAGGGCCAGGGGAATGAAAAACTGTTTTTT	CASSLLQGQGNEKLFF
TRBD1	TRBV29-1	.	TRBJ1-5	TGCAGCGTTGCGGGACAGGAAGATCAGCCCCAGCATTTT	CSVAGQEDQPQHF
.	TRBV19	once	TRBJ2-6	TGTGCCAGTAGTATTCCAGCTGGAGGGGCTAGCTCTGGGGCCAACGTCCTGACTTTC	CASSIPAGGASSGANVLTF
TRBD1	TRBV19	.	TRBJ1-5	TGTGCCAGAACAGCCCTCTGGAGGGGACAGGGGGAGAGGCCCCAGCATTTT	CARTALWRGQGERPQHF
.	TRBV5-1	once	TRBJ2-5	TGCGCCAGCAGGGTGGACAGAATAGAGACCCAGTACTTC	CASRVDRIETQYF
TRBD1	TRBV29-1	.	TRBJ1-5	TGCAGCGTCGGCACAGGGGGATCGGGCAATCAGCCCCAGCATTTT	CSVGTGGSGNQPQHF
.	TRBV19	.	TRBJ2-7	TGTGCCAGTAGTACCTCACTAGACAACGAGCAGTACTTC	CASSTSLDNEQYF
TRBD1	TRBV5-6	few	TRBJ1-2	TGTGCCAGCAGCTTGGGTGACAGGGCCTATGGCTACACCTTC	CASSLGDRAYGYTF
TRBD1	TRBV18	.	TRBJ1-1	TGTGCCAGCTCACCATCGACAGGGGGCACTGAAGCTTTCTTT	CASSPSTGGTEAFF
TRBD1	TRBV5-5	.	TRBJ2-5	TGTGCCAGCAGCAAAACAATCTCAGGGGGCGCAGAGACCCAGTACTTC	CASSKTISGGAETQYF
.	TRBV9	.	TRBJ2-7	TGTGCCAGCAGCGTAGATCCCCTAAGGCGGCCCTACGAGCAGTACTTC	CASSVDPLRRPYEQYF
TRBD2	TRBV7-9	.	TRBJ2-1	TGTGCCAGCAGACCCCTAGCGGGAGTTTTCTACAATGAGCAGTTCTTC	CASRPLAGVFYNEQFF
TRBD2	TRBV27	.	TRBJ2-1	TGTGCCAGCAGTTTGGGACTAGCGGGGGGGATGATGGGCAATGAGCAGTTCTTC	CASSLGLAGGMMGNEQFF
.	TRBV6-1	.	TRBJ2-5	TGTGCCAGCAGTGGGACTGGGGGGGGGCGAGAAGAGACCCAGTACTTC	CASSGTGGGREETQYF
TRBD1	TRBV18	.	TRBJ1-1	TGTGCCAGCTCACTTGGGACAGGGGGAACGGGAACTGAAGCTTTCTTT	CASSLGTGGTGTEAFF